A single TCR beta chain is shown here with its context. The source of the sample is a study of circulating and synovial CD4+ cells in juvenile arthritis. Donors were patients with active juvenile idiopathic arthritis. The protocol was immunoSEQ multiplex PCR, while the TCRdb copy is restricted to in-frame clones and leaves out a portion. The sample holds 30,000 or so clones, more than 90% seen once. Sequenced sample: CD4+ T cells from blood. The origin of this receptor is a human donor with juvenile idiopathic arthritis.

This CDR3 reads CASSLVQYNIQYF. The CDR3 nucleotides read TGTGCCAGCAGCTTAGTCCAGTATAACATTCAGTACTTC. The chain carries TRBV7-9 and TRBJ2-4; D remains unclear. CDR1 is SEHNR and CDR2 is FQNEAQ in the germline V gene (reference sequence). This CDR3 has 13 residues. The V and J ends lost 1 base and 7 bases respectively, with 8 bases between them.